Reported below is one TCR beta chain. CDR3 size: 15 residues. CDR1 and CDR2 (germline): MNHEY, SVGAGI. The ends lost 6 bases at V and 8 bases at J; junction bases unmatched: 12. Profiled with immunoSEQ multiplex PCR; TCRdb holds only in-frame clones, not every one. The sample carries under 2.5 million clones, under 95% recorded once. These data are taken from a study of shared clonotypes between healthy human individuals. At the level of the study: The study used three CD4 naive, three CD4 memory, two CD8 naive and one CD8 memory plate per donor.

The V and J genes are TRBV6-5 and TRBJ1-2; 10 bases match TRBD1. This clonotype originated in a young man in good health. Some clones in this sample may be carry-over from other donors' samples. Sequencing was performed on naive CD4+ T cells from PBMCs. Specified subset: CD45RA+ positively selected. The DNA for the CDR3 is TGTGCCAGCAGGGTGTCCAGACAGGGGGCAAGGGGCTACACCTTC. Amino acids: CASRVSRQGARGYTF.